What follows describes a single T cell receptor beta chain. Its specificity is unknown. The junction does not match germline at one end; this may be a read error. This sample stems from a study of blood T cells in healthy people across ages. Study-level findings and limits: Long-lived and aged donors differed, with more naive CD4+ cells and higher diversity in the long-lived. Strongly correlated with naive T cell percentage was TCR beta diversity.

With a J-beta primer mix and a sample-barcoded 5' primer, a second PCR ran roughly 6 to 11 cycles. With 12 random nucleotides, a template-switch adaptor tagged each individual cDNA molecule. TCRdb re-derived calls from the 5' RACE reads in MiXCR, one entry per CDR3 protein. The sample lists roughly 650,000 distinct CDR3 sequences, about 30% occurring once. Each of the donors had 9 to 10 milliliters of peripheral blood drawn into EDTA-treated Vacutainer tubes. The CDR3 extends over 14 amino acids. Germline values: CDR1 SGHTA, CDR2 FQGNSA. The chain uses TRBV7-2 and TRBJ1-4; the D is unclear. This sequence was found in a woman aged 80 or older in good health. The sample was blood. The DNA for the CDR3 is TGTGCCAGCAGCTTAGCTGGGGAGGGAGAAAAGCTGTTTTTT. Translating gives CASSLAGEGEKLFF.